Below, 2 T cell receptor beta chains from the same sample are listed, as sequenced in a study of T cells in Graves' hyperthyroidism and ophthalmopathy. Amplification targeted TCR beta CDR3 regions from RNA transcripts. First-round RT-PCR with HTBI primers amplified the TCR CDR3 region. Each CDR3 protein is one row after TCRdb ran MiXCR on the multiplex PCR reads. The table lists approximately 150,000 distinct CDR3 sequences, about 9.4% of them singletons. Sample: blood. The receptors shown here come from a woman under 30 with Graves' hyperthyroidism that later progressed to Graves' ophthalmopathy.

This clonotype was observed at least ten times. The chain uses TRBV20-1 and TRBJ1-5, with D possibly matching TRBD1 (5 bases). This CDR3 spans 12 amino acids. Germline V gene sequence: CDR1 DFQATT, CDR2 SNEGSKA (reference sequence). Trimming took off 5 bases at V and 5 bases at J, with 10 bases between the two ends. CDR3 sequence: CSAHRGDQPQHF. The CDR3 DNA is TGCAGTGCTCACCGGGGGGATCAGCCCCAGCATTTT.

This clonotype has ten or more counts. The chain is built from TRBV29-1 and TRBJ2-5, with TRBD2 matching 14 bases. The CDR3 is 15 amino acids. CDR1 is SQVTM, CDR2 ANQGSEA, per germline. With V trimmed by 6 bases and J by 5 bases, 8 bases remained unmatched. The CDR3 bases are TGCAGCGTCGGAGGGACTAGCGGGAGTCGCGAGACCCAGTACTTC. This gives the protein CSVGGTSGSRETQYF.